Each of the 8 T cell receptor beta chains below was sequenced from the same sample in a study of CXCR3 chemokines and chemotherapy response in bladder cancer. TCRdb analysed the PCR reads with MiXCR anew, one entry per CDR3 protein. The sample carries 8,000 to 10,000 distinct CDR3 sequences, 23% recorded once. Sampling took place from a patient whose treatment included neoadjuvant chemotherapy. The source of these receptors is a human donor with bladder cancer that did not respond to neoadjuvant chemotherapy.

This clonotype was counted many times. The chain has TRBV28 and TRBJ2-1; weak D call: TRBD1 (6 bases). Germline CDR1 is MDHEN and CDR2 is SYDVKM. This CDR3 has 13 residues. V dropped 6 bases and J dropped 6 bases, with 12 bases sitting between them. The CDR3 loop is CASRRTGSNEQFF. CDR3 coding DNA: TGTGCCAGCAGACGAACAGGGTCCAATGAGCAGTTCTTC.

This clonotype is medium-sized (0.01 to 0.1%). This sequence joins TRBV5-6 and TRBJ1-2; D is uncertain. The CDR3 runs 12 residues. CDR1 and CDR2 (germline): SGHDT, YYEEEE. Trimming pared 4 bases from V and 7 bases from J, leaving 11 bases between. The CDR3: CASSLNPSGYTF. The CDR3 bases are TGTGCCAGCAGCCTTAACCCCTCTGGCTACACCTTC.

This clonotype was observed a handful of times. V usage is TRBV20-1 and J usage is TRBJ1-5, with 8 positions matching TRBD1. Looked up from germline, CDR1 is DFQATT and CDR2 is SNEGSKA (reference sequence). This CDR3 contains 15 residues. V lost 2 bases and J lost 4; bases outside the gene matches: 7. CDR3 amino acids: CSARPQGAGNQPQHF. The CDR3, as DNA: TGCAGTGCTAGACCTCAGGGGGCCGGGAATCAGCCCCAGCATTTT.

This clonotype was counted ten times or more. The chain employs TRBV12-5 and TRBJ2-3; no reliable D call. V gave up 0 bases and J gave up 6 bases, with 10 bases separating them. This CDR3 comprises 14 residues. The germline gives CDR1 LGHNT, CDR2 FRNRAP. The CDR3 here is CASGLVWGTDTQYF. DNA for the CDR3: TGTGCTAGTGGTTTGGTATGGGGTACCGATACGCAGTATTTT.

About this clonotype itself: One base separates it from a far larger clone, so it is likely a read error. The chain has TRBV13 and TRBJ2-1, with 8 bases identical to TRBD1. Germline V CDR1 and CDR2: PRHDT, FYEKMQ (reference sequence). The CDR3 totals 15 residues. V lost 6 bases and J lost 10; bases outside the gene matches: 14. CDR3 nucleotide sequence: TGTGCCAGCAGTCAAAGACAGGGGAACCTCTACGAGCAGTTCTTC. Its translation is CASSQRQGNLYEQFF. The full variable domain, in which reference TRBV13 and TRBJ2-1 provide the parts outside the CDR3, is AAGVIQSPRHLIKEKRETATLKCYPIPRHDTVYWYQQGPGQDPQFLISFYEKMQSDKGSIPDRFSAQQFSDYHSELNMSSLELGDSALYFCASSQRQGNLYEQFFGPGTRLTVL.

The table lists this clonotype with many counts. The genes are TRBV7-3 and TRBJ1-1; D is unclear. The CDR3 is made up of 13 amino acids. CDR1 is SGHTA, CDR2 FQGTGA, per germline. Between the trimmed V and J ends, which lost 5 bases and 5 bases, there was a span of 12 bases. CDR3 residues: CASSGEVGTEAFF. In nucleotides, the CDR3 is TGTGCCAGCAGCGGGGAAGTCGGGACTGAAGCTTTCTTT. Variable domain in full (rest from reference TRBV7-3 and TRBJ1-1): GAGVSQTPSNKVTEKGKYVELRCDPISGHTALYWYRQSLGQGPEFLIYFQGTGAADDSGLPNDRFFAVRPEGSVSTLKIQRTERGDSAVYLCASSGEVGTEAFFGQGTRLTVV.

A word on this clonotype: A read error is likely here: a far larger clone is one base away. This chain connects TRBV18 to TRBJ2-7; a weak D match, TRBD2 (7 bases). The V gene lost 0 bases and the J gene lost 7 bases, with 13 bases spanning the gap. This CDR3 contains 14 residues. Germline lookup yields CDR1 KGHSH and CDR2 LQKENI. The CDR3 DNA sequence: TGTGCCAGCTCACCACCATGGGAGGGGGATGAGCAGTACTTC. Its protein is CASSPPWEGDEQYF.

There are many counts of this clonotype. The rearrangement uses TRBV28 and TRBJ1-4; TRBD1 might be the D (5 bases). The length of the CDR3 is 15 residues. The V gene lost 6 bases and the J gene lost 5 bases, with 16 bases spanning the gap. The germline V gene has CDR1 MDHEN and CDR2 SYDVKM. CDR3 DNA sequence: TGTGCCAGCAGCGACAGCTCCGCTCCAAATGAAAAACTGTTTTTT. Translated, it gives CASSDSSAPNEKLFF.